Sequencing of this TCR beta chain was carried out in a study of beta chain features in type 1 diabetes. Study in general: Examined across all samples were about 99,000,000 sorted cells. Findings of the study overall: Type 1 diabetes patients had TCRB CDR3s that were shorter (moderately but significantly so) in all four CD4+ subsets.

Trimming removed 0 bases from V and 0 bases from J; junction bases left unmatched: 11. Germline V lookup: CDR1 SGDLS, CDR2 YYNGEE. The CDR3 length is 18 residues. This clone appeared a few times. The antigen is unknown. CD45RO/CCR7/CD25/CD127/CD95/CD27 staining was used to isolate CD4+ naive, central memory, regulatory and stem cell-like memory cells by sorting. Every isolated RNA sample was fully reverse transcribed, so sequencing captured expressed TCRB transcripts. The protocol was immunoSEQ multiplex PCR, while the TCRdb copy is restricted to in-frame clones and leaves out a portion. The profile shows about 280,000 clones, over 14% of them singletons.

The sample was naive CD4+ T cells from blood. The clonotype comes from a man between 18 and 29 years old with type 1 diabetes. This chain joins TRBV9 and TRBJ2-5; 7 bases are shared with TRBD2. CDR3 in amino acids: CASSVGGGGFTYQETQYF. DNA of the CDR3: TGTGCCAGCAGCGTAGGCGGGGGTGGCTTCACCTACCAAGAGACCCAGTACTTC.